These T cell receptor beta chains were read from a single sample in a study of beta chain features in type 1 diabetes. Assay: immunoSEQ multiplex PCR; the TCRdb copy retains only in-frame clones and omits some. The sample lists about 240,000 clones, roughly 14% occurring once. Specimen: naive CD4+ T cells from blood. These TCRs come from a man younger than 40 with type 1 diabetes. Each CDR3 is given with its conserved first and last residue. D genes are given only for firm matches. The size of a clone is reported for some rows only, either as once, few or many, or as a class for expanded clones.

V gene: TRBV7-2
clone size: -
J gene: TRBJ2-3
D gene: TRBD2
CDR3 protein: CASSLGGSTTDTQYF
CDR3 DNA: TGTGCCAGCAGCCTCGGGGGGTCCACCACAGATACGCAGTATTTT

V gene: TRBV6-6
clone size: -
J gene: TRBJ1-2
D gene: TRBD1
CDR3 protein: CASSKQGNYGYTF
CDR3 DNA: TGTGCCAGCAGTAAACAGGGGAACTATGGCTACACCTTC

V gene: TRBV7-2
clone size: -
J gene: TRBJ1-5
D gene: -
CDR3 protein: CASSSRREPQHF
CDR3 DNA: TGTGCCAGCAGCTCCCGGCGGGAGCCCCAGCATTTT

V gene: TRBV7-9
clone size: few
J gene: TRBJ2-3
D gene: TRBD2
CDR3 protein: CASTWTSGTNTDTQYF
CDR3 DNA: TGTGCCAGCACCTGGACTAGCGGGACCAACACAGATACGCAGTATTTT

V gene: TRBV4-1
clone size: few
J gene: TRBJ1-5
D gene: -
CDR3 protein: CASSQDQAVGNQPQHF
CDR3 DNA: TGCGCCAGCAGCCAAGATCAGGCTGTGGGCAATCAGCCCCAGCATTTT

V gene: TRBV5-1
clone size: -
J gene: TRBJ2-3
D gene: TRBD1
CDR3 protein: CASSVGQETSTDTQYF
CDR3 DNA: TGCGCCAGCAGCGTGGGACAGGAGACTAGCACAGATACGCAGTATTTT

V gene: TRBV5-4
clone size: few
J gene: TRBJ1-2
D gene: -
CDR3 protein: CASSLVAGGYGYTF
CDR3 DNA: TGTGCCAGCAGCTTAGTTGCGGGTGGCTATGGCTACACCTTC

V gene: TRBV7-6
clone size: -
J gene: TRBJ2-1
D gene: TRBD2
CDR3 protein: CASSQKAGGRGNEQFF
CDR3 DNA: TGTGCCAGCAGCCAGAAAGCGGGAGGAAGGGGGAATGAGCAGTTCTTC

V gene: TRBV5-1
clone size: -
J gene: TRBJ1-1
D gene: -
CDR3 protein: CASSLLPGNTEAFF
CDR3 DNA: TGCGCCAGCAGCTTGCTTCCGGGGAACACTGAAGCTTTCTTT

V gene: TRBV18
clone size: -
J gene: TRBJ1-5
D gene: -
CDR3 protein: CASSPRSPGGGYQPQHF
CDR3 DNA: TGTGCCAGCTCACCACGGTCACCCGGGGGAGGGTATCAGCCCCAGCATTTT

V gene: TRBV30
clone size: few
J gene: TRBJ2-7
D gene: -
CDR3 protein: CAWDRLNYEQYF
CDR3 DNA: TGTGCCTGGGACAGGTTGAACTACGAGCAGTACTTC

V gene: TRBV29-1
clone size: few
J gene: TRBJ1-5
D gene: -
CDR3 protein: CSVRVSNQPQHF
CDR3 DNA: TGCAGCGTTCGGGTTAGTAATCAGCCCCAGCATTTT

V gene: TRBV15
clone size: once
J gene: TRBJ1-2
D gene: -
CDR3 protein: CATSRDYRTPAYGYTF
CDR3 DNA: TGTGCCACCAGCAGAGATTATAGGACTCCCGCCTATGGCTACACCTTC

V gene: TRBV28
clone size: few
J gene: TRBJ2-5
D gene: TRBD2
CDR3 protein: CASSSGGETQYF
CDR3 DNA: TGTGCCAGCAGTAGCGGGGGAGAGACCCAGTACTTC

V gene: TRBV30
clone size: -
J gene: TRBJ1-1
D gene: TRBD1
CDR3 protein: CAWSVFVGGGEAFF
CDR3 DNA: TGTGCCTGGAGTGTATTCGTAGGAGGGGGCGAAGCTTTCTTT

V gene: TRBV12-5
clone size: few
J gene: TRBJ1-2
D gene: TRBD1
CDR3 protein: CASGLVQTGGYGYTF
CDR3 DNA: TGTGCTAGTGGTTTGGTCCAGACAGGGGGATATGGCTACACCTTC